The entry below gives a single T cell receptor (beta chain) sequence along with its context. The CDR3 contains 11 residues. Germline loops: CDR1 SNHLY, CDR2 FYNNEI. V gave up 9 bases and J gave up 9 bases; unmatched junction bases: 4. The source of the sample is a study of T-cell reconstitution after alpha-beta-depleted transplantation in children. Molecular barcoding with unique molecular identifiers was used for the TCRbeta library. Using its own MiXCR run on the PCR reads, TCRdb lists one record per CDR3 protein. Among roughly 420,000 distinct CDR3 sequences, roughly 16% were seen once, and the ten largest hold over 25%.

The source of this sequence is a boy less than two years old who had a stem cell transplant for Wiskott-Aldrich syndrome, so the T cells may come from the graft donor. Sequenced material: PBMCs, mostly from graft donor cells, taken 360 days after TCRalphabeta/CD19-depleted stem cell transplant. The chain joins TRBV2 to TRBJ2-1, with 8 bases that match TRBD1. The CDR3 loop reads CARLQGGEQFF. The CDR3 DNA follows: TGTGCCAGGCTACAGGGGGGTGAGCAGTTCTTC. Full variable domain (outside the CDR3, taken from reference TRBV2 and TRBJ2-1): EPEVTQTPSHQVTQMGQEVILRCVPISNHLYFYWYRQILGQKVEFLVSFYNNEISEKSEIFDDQFSVERPDGSNFTLKIRSTKLEDSAMYFCARLQGGEQFFGPGTRLTVL.